The TCR beta chain described here comes from a study of cytomegalovirus exposure and HLA in healthy donors. This clone occurred a few times. Antigen specificity is unknown. Findings and caveats of the study: The authors later found most CMV-associated TCR beta chains appeared HLA-restricted.

Researchers ran the PCR with 60 Vbeta and 13 Jbeta primers. Method: immunoSEQ multiplex PCR; TCRdb's copy keeps in-frame clones and lacks some. The sample has about 150,000 clones, about 80% seen once. The sequence came from a man in his forties in good health and CMV-seronegative. Input material: PBMCs.

The CDR3 DNA sequence: TGTGCCAGCAGCGAAGGGACAGAAGAGTTCTACGAGCAGTACTTC. It yields the protein CASSEGTEEFYEQYF. V gene TRBV9 combines with J gene TRBJ2-7; 7 bases map to TRBD1. J was trimmed by 3 bases and V by 3 bases; bases with no gene match: 9. The CDR3 has 15 amino acids. Germline V CDR1 and CDR2: SGDLS, YYNGEE.